This is a list of T cell receptor beta chains from one sample in a study of blood T cell repertoires in COVID-19. Using immunoSEQ multiplex PCR, the repertoire was profiled, and TCRdb retains in-frame clones only, with some absent. The table lists roughly 240,000 clones, about 80% of them singletons. Specimen: peripheral blood. These receptor sequences come from a woman aged 80 or over with acute or convalescent COVID-19. CDR3s leave out the opening cysteine and the closing phenylalanine or tryptophan. The D gene is left open where the match is weak.

>TRBJ2-2|-|TRBV5-5|12
ASSLGLHTGELF
>TRBJ2-1|TRBD2|TRBV5-4|15
ASSETSGVLSFNEQF
>TRBJ1-2|TRBD1|TRBV9|12
ASSLGTANYGYT
>TRBJ2-2|-|TRBV6-2/TRBV6-3|12
ASSYSMGGGELF
>TRBJ1-2|TRBD1|TRBV5-6|12
ASSLGQGAGGYT
>TRBJ2-1|TRBD2|TRBV4-3|14
ASSQVAGGSYNEQF
>TRBJ2-5|TRBD1|TRBV5-1|13
ASSPTTGGQETQY
>TRBJ1-2|-|TRBV12-3/TRBV12-4|11
ASSLWQGYGYT
>TRBJ2-3|-|TRBV7-9|12
ASSLVEGTDTQY
>TRBJ1-1|TRBD1|TRBV5-1|13
ASSLDGQGATEAF
>TRBJ2-1|TRBD2|TRBV5-8|13
ASSTGTSSYNEQF
>TRBJ2-1|TRBD2|TRBV7-6|13
ASSPGGRTYNEQF
>TRBJ1-2|-|TRBV14|12
ASSRAGATYGYT
>TRBJ2-7|TRBD2|TRBV15|14
ATSREASGRGYEQY
>TRBJ2-5|TRBD2|TRBV9|14
ASSRTSGGDRETQY
>TRBJ1-2|TRBD1|TRBV5-6|14
ASSLDGTGGALGYT
>TRBJ2-1|TRBD2|TRBV28|13
ASSPSGGRYNEQF
>TRBJ2-2|TRBD2|TRBV24-1|13
ATMSGGMGTGELF
>TRBJ2-2|TRBD1|TRBV5-4|13
ASRFGQGLPGELF
>TRBJ2-7|-|TRBV21-1|13
ASRRDGRASYEQY
>TRBJ2-4|-|TRBV15|17
ATSRDKGHGVSGVDIQY
>TRBJ2-7|-|TRBV6-2/TRBV6-3|10
ASSSYLYEQY
>TRBJ1-2|-|TRBV7-2|13
ASSASPGGGGGYT
>TRBJ2-2|TRBD2|TRBV4-1|14
ASSWGIAGVTGELF
>TRBJ1-1|TRBD1|TRBV7-2|13
ASSLGGFQNTEAF
>TRBJ2-1|-|TRBV12-3/TRBV12-4|11
ASSLGLADEQF
>TRBJ1-1|-|TRBV7-2|12
ASSLALVGGKAF
>TRBJ2-7|TRBD1|TRBV7-6|13
ASSPRTGGLHEQY
>TRBJ1-1|TRBD1|TRBV27|13
ASSLVGQMNTEAF
>TRBJ1-1|-|TRBV4-2|13
ASSRGSGLSTEAF
>TRBJ1-2|-|TRBV7-9|13
ASSGRGGANYGYT
>TRBJ2-5|TRBD1|TRBV18|11
ASSQTGSETQY
>TRBJ1-2|-|TRBV5-1|11
ASSLAVNYGYT
>TRBJ2-7|-|TRBV5-1|12
ASSLTGGDDEQY
>TRBJ2-3|-|TRBV6-1|14
ASSGGLMSVTDTQY
>TRBJ2-1|TRBD2|TRBV6-1|14
ASSGKETSGYNEQF
>TRBJ1-4|-|TRBV18|12
ASSPAGSNEKLF
>TRBJ1-2|TRBD1|TRBV6-2/TRBV6-3|14
ASSSNLRDRVGGYT
>TRBJ2-1|-|TRBV9|14
ASSAGGRMSYNEQF
>TRBJ2-5|TRBD1|TRBV2|12
ASSDREVQETQY
>TRBJ1-2|-|TRBV14|9
ASSPGLGYT
>TRBJ2-1|TRBD1|TRBV10-1|14
ASSPIPGQSYNEQF
>TRBJ1-3|TRBD1|TRBV19|16
ASSIASGQAVTGNTIY